This T cell receptor (beta chain) was sequenced during a study of T cell changes during pregnancy in multiple sclerosis. Some clones are missing from TCRdb's copy, which holds only in-frame ones; the method was immunoSEQ multiplex PCR. The sample consists of tens of thousands of clones, 90% to 95% of them appearing once. Germline CDR1 reads GTSNPN; CDR2 reads SVGIG (reference sequence). The trim removed 4 bases at V and 2 bases at J, leaving 11 bases unmatched. This CDR3 is built from 16 residues. This rearrangement joins TRBV30 to TRBJ2-4; 7 nucleotides line up with TRBD1. The sequence was collected from a female donor with multiple sclerosis, enrolled in a pregnancy study. Source: peripheral blood, taken after pregnancy. This chain's CDR3 is CAWNPPPTGTKNIQYF. The DNA for the CDR3 is TGTGCCTGGAATCCCCCCCCGACAGGGACCAAAAACATTCAGTACTTC.